The present TCR beta chain was sequenced within a study of cytomegalovirus exposure and HLA in healthy donors. Findings of the study overall: The records held CMV serostatus as the only immune exposure information.

Losses at the gene ends were 2 bases for V and 4 bases for J; bases not matched to a gene: 5. The CDR3 runs 15 residues. Germline V gene lookup returns CDR1 MNHNS and CDR2 SASEGT. Worth noting for this clone: Its antigen remains unidentified.

The PCR had 60 Vbeta and 13 Jbeta primers. Libraries were prepared by immunoSEQ multiplex PCR; TCRdb keeps only in-frame clonotypes and omits some of them. Of 95,000 to 100,000 clones in the sample, approximately 75% were seen once. This sequence originates from a woman between 40 and 50 years old in good health and CMV-seronegative. The sample consisted of PBMCs. V and J are TRBV6-1 and TRBJ1-3; TRBD1 matches at 7 bases. The CDR3 loop is CASSELTGPGNTIYF. CDR3 nucleotide sequence: TGTGCCAGCAGTGAATTGACAGGGCCCGGAAACACCATATATTTT.